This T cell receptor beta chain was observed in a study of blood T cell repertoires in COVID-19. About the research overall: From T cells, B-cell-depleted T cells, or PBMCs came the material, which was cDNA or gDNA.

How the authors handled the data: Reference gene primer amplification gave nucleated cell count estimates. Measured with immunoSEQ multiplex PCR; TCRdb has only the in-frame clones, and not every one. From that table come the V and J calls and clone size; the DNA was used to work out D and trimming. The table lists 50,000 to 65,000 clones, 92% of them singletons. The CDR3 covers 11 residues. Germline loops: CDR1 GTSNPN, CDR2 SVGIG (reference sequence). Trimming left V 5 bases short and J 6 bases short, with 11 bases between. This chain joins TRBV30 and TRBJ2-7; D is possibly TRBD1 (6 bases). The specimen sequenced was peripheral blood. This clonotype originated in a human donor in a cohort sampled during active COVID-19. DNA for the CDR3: TGTGCCTGGGTCGGGACAACCGAGCAGTACTTC. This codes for CAWVGTTEQYF.